These T cell receptor beta chains were read from a single sample in a study of shared clonotypes between healthy human individuals. The protocol was immunoSEQ multiplex PCR, while the TCRdb copy is restricted to in-frame clones and leaves out a portion. The table includes about 1 million clones, about 80% detected once. Sequences were obtained from memory CD4+ T cells sorted from blood. Receptor source: a man aged 18 to 30 in good health. Both conserved end residues are part of each CDR3. Fields, in order: J gene, V gene, clone size, D gene, CDR3 protein, CDR3 DNA. D genes are given only for firm matches. A clone size is listed for some rows: how often the clone was seen (once, few, many), or a class if it is expanded.

TRBJ2-5 | TRBV27 | . | TRBD2 | CASSQERLAGREETQYF | TGTGCCAGCAGTCAAGAACGACTAGCGGGGAGAGAAGAGACCCAGTACTTC
TRBJ2-1 | TRBV11-2 | . | . | CASSLDWTGNEQFF | TGTGCCAGCAGCTTAGACTGGACTGGGAATGAGCAGTTCTTC
TRBJ1-4 | TRBV28 | . | TRBD1 | CASSPHSGTGVFLFF | TGTGCCAGCAGTCCTCACTCCGGGACAGGGGTGTTTCTGTTTTTT
TRBJ1-4 | TRBV25-1 | . | . | CASSFGSLGEKLFF | TGTGCCAGCAGTTTCGGGTCCTTGGGGGAAAAACTGTTTTTT
TRBJ2-5 | TRBV27 | many | TRBD1 | CASSLGQGARETQYF | TGTGCCAGCAGTCTCGGACAGGGGGCGAGAGAGACCCAGTACTTC
TRBJ1-2 | TRBV2 | few | . | CASSQGVNYGYTF | TGTGCCAGCAGCCAGGGAGTTAACTATGGCTACACCTTC
TRBJ1-3 | TRBV30 | . | . | CAWLQWTPSGNTIYF | TGTGCCTGGCTCCAATGGACGCCTTCTGGAAACACCATATATTTT
TRBJ2-4 | TRBV27 | . | TRBD1 | CASSRGTGVGENIQYF | TGTGCCAGCAGTCGAGGGACAGGGGTGGGGGAAAACATTCAGTACTTC
TRBJ2-5 | TRBV7-6 | many | . | CASSPGGTKNRAQYF | TGTGCCAGCAGCCCTGGGGGGACGAAAAATAGGGCCCAGTACTTC
TRBJ2-3 | TRBV10-1 | few | . | CAKNWRAYDTDTQYF | TGCGCCAAGAATTGGAGAGCGTACGACACAGATACGCAGTATTTT
TRBJ2-7 | TRBV6-5 | . | . | CASSYSMGEQYF | TGTGCCAGCAGTTACTCGATGGGAGAGCAGTACTTC
TRBJ2-4 | TRBV2 | . | TRBD1 | CASRLDRARDQYF | TGTGCCAGCAGGCTGGACAGGGCCCGAGACCAGTACTTC
TRBJ2-1 | TRBV5-1 | . | . | CASSLALSGGLYNEQFF | TGCGCCAGCAGCTTGGCTCTGAGTGGGGGGCTGTACAATGAGCAGTTCTTC
TRBJ1-4 | TRBV30 | . | . | CAWSLGGEKLFF | TGTGCCTGGAGTTTAGGGGGTGAAAAACTGTTTTTT
TRBJ2-1 | TRBV30 | . | TRBD2 | CAWRTLAGKQFF | TGTGCCTGGAGAACCCTAGCGGGGAAGCAGTTCTTC
TRBJ2-7 | TRBV5-1 | . | TRBD1 | CASSLDRGWNEQYF | TGCGCCAGCAGCTTGGACAGGGGGTGGAACGAGCAGTACTTC
TRBJ2-1 | TRBV11-3 | once | TRBD1 | CASSLEYAGTENEQFF | TGTGCCAGCAGCTTAGAATACGCCGGGACAGAGAATGAGCAGTTCTTC
TRBJ2-7 | TRBV29-1 | . | . | CSVAPGGEQYF | TGCAGCGTGGCGCCGGGCGGCGAGCAGTACTTC
TRBJ1-2 | TRBV27 | . | TRBD1 | CASSLDPGTGGPDGYTF | TGTGCCAGCAGTTTAGACCCCGGGACAGGGGGACCGGATGGCTACACCTTC
TRBJ1-5 | TRBV28 | . | . | CASSLYIPRLAQPQHF | TGTGCCAGCAGTTTATACATCCCCCGGCTGGCTCAGCCCCAGCATTTT
TRBJ1-1 | TRBV13 | . | TRBD1 | CASDRSGGWTEAFF | TGTGCCAGTGATCGGTCAGGGGGCTGGACTGAAGCTTTCTTT
TRBJ2-7 | TRBV11-2 | . | TRBD1 | CASSLGSGGSYEQYF | TGTGCCAGCAGCTTAGGTTCAGGGGGCTCATACGAGCAGTACTTC
TRBJ2-1 | TRBV5-1 | . | TRBD2 | CASSSMTRTTGTTSYNEQFF | TGCGCCAGCAGCTCAATGACAAGGACTACCGGGACTACCTCCTACAATGAGCAGTTCTTC
TRBJ1-5 | TRBV28 | few | . | CASSLQGLTNQPQHF | TGTGCCAGCAGTTTGCAAGGACTAACGAATCAGCCCCAGCATTTT
TRBJ2-7 | TRBV2 | . | . | CASSGGQASYEQYF | TGTGCCAGCAGTGGTGGGCAGGCCTCCTACGAGCAGTACTTC
TRBJ2-1 | TRBV9 | . | TRBD2 | CASSVAVTSGRAGNEQFF | TGTGCCAGCAGCGTAGCGGTGACTAGCGGGAGGGCGGGAAATGAGCAGTTCTTC
TRBJ2-2 | TRBV7-9 | . | . | CASSPEVGTGELFF | TGTGCCAGCAGCCCGGAGGTGGGCACCGGGGAGCTGTTTTTT
TRBJ2-1 | TRBV4-1 | . | TRBD1 | CASSQRQGLLVSNEQFF | TGCGCCAGCAGCCAACGACAGGGGTTATTGGTCTCCAATGAGCAGTTCTTC